These T cell receptor beta chains were read from a single sample in a study of blood T cell dynamics during melanoma immunotherapy. Profiling relied on immunoSEQ multiplex PCR, and the TCRdb table lists in-frame clones only, not all of them. This sample has 25,000 to 30,000 clones, with roughly 88% found just once. The sequenced sample was blood, obtained from a patient treated with checkpoint blockade. These receptors all stem from a human donor with melanoma. CDR3s include the opening cysteine and the closing phenylalanine or tryptophan. The order of the fields is CDR3 protein, CDR3 DNA, clone size, D gene, J gene, V gene. The D gene is left open where the match is weak. Expanded clones are given a class, and other clones once, few, many or no size at all.

CASRKFGGGFGNQPQHF | TGTGCCAGTAGAAAATTCGGGGGCGGGTTCGGCAATCAGCCCCAGCATTTT | NA | NA | TRBJ1-5 | TRBV19
CASSLVFGTGGSYNEQFF | TGTGCCAGCAGCTTAGTTTTTGGCACAGGGGGCTCCTACAATGAGCAGTTCTTC | medium-sized | TRBD1 | TRBJ2-1 | TRBV11-3
CASSVSGGVFPEAFF | TGTGCCAGCAGCGTATCGGGGGGCGTGTTCCCTGAAGCTTTCTTT | NA | NA | TRBJ1-1 | TRBV9
CSGGSGGTGAQYF | TGCAGCGGAGGTAGCGGGGGGACCGGGGCCCAGTACTTC | NA | TRBD2 | TRBJ2-5 | TRBV29-1
CASSRLSGRLGELFF | TGTGCCAGCAGTAGACTTAGCGGGAGGCTCGGGGAGCTGTTTTTT | few | TRBD2 | TRBJ2-2 | TRBV6-5
CASSLVSGAGSLAKNIQYF | TGTGCCAGCAGCTTAGTTAGTGGGGCAGGGAGCTTAGCCAAAAACATTCAGTACTTC | NA | NA | TRBJ2-4 | TRBV7-2
CASSYSLLASYEQYF | TGTGCCAGCAGTTACTCGCTACTAGCCAGCTACGAGCAGTACTTC | NA | NA | TRBJ2-7 | TRBV6-5
CAIQRATGPYNEQFF | TGTGCCATTCAGCGCGCGACAGGGCCCTACAATGAGCAGTTCTTC | NA | TRBD1 | TRBJ2-1 | TRBV10-3
CASSLARQSGNTIYF | TGCGCCAGCAGCTTGGCCCGGCAGTCTGGAAACACCATATATTTT | once | NA | TRBJ1-3 | TRBV5-1
CASNLQGGEQFF | TGTGCCAGCAATCTACAGGGGGGAGAGCAGTTCTTC | NA | TRBD1 | TRBJ2-1 | TRBV2
CASSQVKIIRGAGELFF | TGCGCCAGCAGCCAAGTGAAGATCATAAGGGGGGCTGGGGAGCTGTTTTTT | NA | NA | TRBJ2-2 | TRBV4-1
CASSGTGTANEKLFF | TGCGCCAGCAGCGGAACCGGGACAGCTAATGAAAAACTGTTTTTT | NA | TRBD1 | TRBJ1-4 | TRBV5-1
CASSLAGRANQETQYF | TGTGCCAGCAGCTTAGCAGGCAGAGCTAACCAAGAGACCCAGTACTTC | once | NA | TRBJ2-5 | TRBV7-2
CAWSLGTGVRSGQPQHF | TGTGCCTGGAGTCTCGGGACAGGGGTTCGTTCGGGCCAGCCCCAGCATTTT | NA | TRBD1 | TRBJ1-5 | TRBV30
CASSDSGSSNQPQHF | TGTGCCAGTAGTGACAGCGGCTCTAGCAATCAGCCCCAGCATTTT | NA | NA | TRBJ1-5 | TRBV19
CASTTGFNQPQHF | TGTGCCTCGACGACAGGGTTTAATCAGCCCCAGCATTTT | NA | TRBD1 | TRBJ1-5 | TRBV10-3
CASSLDGGGYGYTF | TGTGCCAGCAGTTTGGACGGGGGCGGCTATGGCTACACCTTC | NA | NA | TRBJ1-2 | TRBV28
CSVVSPGNEQFF | TGCAGCGTTGTCAGTCCGGGCAATGAGCAGTTCTTC | NA | NA | TRBJ2-1 | TRBV29-1
CASSSTSGTDTQYF | TGTGCCAGCAGCTCGACTAGCGGGACAGATACGCAGTATTTT | NA | TRBD2 | TRBJ2-3 | TRBV6-5
CASSSTGGRSSYEQYF | TGCGCCAGCAGCTCGACAGGGGGCCGGAGCTCCTACGAGCAGTACTTC | NA | TRBD1 | TRBJ2-7 | TRBV5-1
CASSQRGPNTGELFF | TGTGCCAGCAGTCAAAGAGGCCCGAACACCGGGGAGCTGTTTTTT | NA | NA | TRBJ2-2 | TRBV6-5
CASSLEPGQGNEKLFF | TGTGCCAGCAGCTTGGAACCGGGACAGGGGAATGAAAAACTGTTTTTT | NA | TRBD1 | TRBJ1-4 | TRBV5-4
CASSLWGTGSKTDTQYF | TGTGCCAGCAGCCTATGGGGGACGGGGAGTAAGACAGATACGCAGTATTTT | NA | NA | TRBJ2-3 | TRBV11-2
CASSIVGGGLARTGELFF | TGTGCCAGTAGTATAGTCGGGGGTGGACTAGCTCGGACCGGGGAGCTGTTTTTT | NA | TRBD2 | TRBJ2-2 | TRBV19
CASSSLGSNTEAFF | TGTGCCAGCAGTTCCTTAGGGTCGAACACTGAAGCTTTCTTT | NA | NA | TRBJ1-1 | TRBV6-6
CASSLIDLVLDTQYF | TGTGCCAGCAGCTTGATAGACCTTGTCTTGGATACGCAGTATTTT | once | NA | TRBJ2-3 | TRBV5-6
CASSLVGIETQYF | TGTGCCAGCAGCTTGGTGGGAATCGAGACCCAGTACTTC | NA | NA | TRBJ2-5 | TRBV5-6
CASSAQGAPNLEAFF | TGTGCCAGCAGTGCACAGGGGGCGCCTAACCTTGAAGCTTTCTTT | NA | TRBD1 | TRBJ1-1 | TRBV6-5
CAISADSSKQFF | TGTGCCATCAGTGCGGACAGCTCGAAGCAGTTCTTC | NA | NA | TRBJ2-1 | TRBV10-3
CASSDGLPTDTQYF | TGTGCCAGCAGTGACGGACTACCCACAGATACGCAGTATTTT | once | NA | TRBJ2-3 | TRBV6-6
CASSLAGQQNTEAFF | TGTGCCAGCAGCTTAGCAGGACAGCAGAACACTGAAGCTTTCTTT | once | NA | TRBJ1-1 | TRBV7-8
CASSFPGRSTGELFF | TGTGCCAGCAGCTTTCCGGGAAGGAGCACCGGGGAGCTGTTTTTT | NA | NA | TRBJ2-2 | TRBV5-6
CASSLGLAGGQETQYF | TGTGCCAGCAGCTTAGGACTAGCGGGGGGGCAAGAGACCCAGTACTTC | NA | TRBD2 | TRBJ2-5 | TRBV11-2
CASSRGQGAQYF | TGTGCCAGCAGTAGAGGACAGGGGGCTCAGTACTTC | NA | TRBD1 | TRBJ2-7 | TRBV28
CASSFKETQYF | TGCGCCAGCAGCTTCAAAGAGACCCAGTACTTC | NA | NA | TRBJ2-5 | TRBV5-1
CASSIPDRGLDEKLFF | TGTGCCAGCAGCATTCCGGACAGGGGGCTGGATGAAAAACTGTTTTTT | NA | NA | TRBJ1-4 | TRBV21-1
CASSPPAHIVSEKLFF | TGTGCCAGCAGCCCACCAGCTCATATCGTCAGTGAAAAACTGTTTTTT | NA | NA | TRBJ1-4 | TRBV7-6
CATRSGQGEYEQYF | TGTGCCACCAGGTCGGGCCAGGGGGAATACGAGCAGTACTTC | NA | TRBD1 | TRBJ2-7 | TRBV28
CASSYGQSAGYTF | TGTGCCAGCAGCTACGGACAGTCAGCCGGCTACACCTTC | NA | NA | TRBJ1-2 | TRBV7-9
CASSSDRGFYEQYF | TGTGCCAGCAGTTCGGACAGGGGCTTCTACGAGCAGTACTTC | NA | TRBD1 | TRBJ2-7 | TRBV27
CASSDPGSYEQYF | TGCGCCAGCAGTGATCCAGGGTCCTACGAGCAGTACTTC | NA | NA | TRBJ2-7 | TRBV10-1
CASSETRRIGELFF | TGTGCCAGCTCAGAAACCCGCAGGATCGGGGAGCTGTTTTTT | NA | NA | TRBJ2-2 | TRBV18
CASSEAWGAGGELFF | TGTGCCAGCAGTGAAGCGTGGGGTGCTGGCGGGGAGCTGTTTTTT | NA | NA | TRBJ2-2 | TRBV6-1
CASSLSAGNEQFF | TGTGCCAGCAGCCTATCAGCAGGGAATGAGCAGTTCTTC | NA | NA | TRBJ2-1 | TRBV4-2